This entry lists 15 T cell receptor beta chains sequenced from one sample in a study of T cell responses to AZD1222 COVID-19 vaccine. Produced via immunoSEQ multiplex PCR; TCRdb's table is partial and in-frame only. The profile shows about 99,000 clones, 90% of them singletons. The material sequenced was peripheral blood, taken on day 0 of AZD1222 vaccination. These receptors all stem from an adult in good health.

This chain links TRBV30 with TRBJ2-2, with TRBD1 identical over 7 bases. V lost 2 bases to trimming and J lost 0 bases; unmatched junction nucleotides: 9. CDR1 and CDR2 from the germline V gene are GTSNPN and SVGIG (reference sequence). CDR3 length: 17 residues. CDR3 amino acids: CAWSLYSGTANTGELFF. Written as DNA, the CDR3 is TGTGCCTGGAGTCTCTACTCCGGGACAGCGAACACCGGGGAGCTGTTTTTT.

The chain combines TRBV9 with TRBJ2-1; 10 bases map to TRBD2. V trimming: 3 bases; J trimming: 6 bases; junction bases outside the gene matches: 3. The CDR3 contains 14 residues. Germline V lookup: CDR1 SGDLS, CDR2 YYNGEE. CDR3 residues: CASSDWTSGNEQFF. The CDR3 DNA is TGTGCCAGCAGCGACTGGACTAGCGGCAATGAGCAGTTCTTC.

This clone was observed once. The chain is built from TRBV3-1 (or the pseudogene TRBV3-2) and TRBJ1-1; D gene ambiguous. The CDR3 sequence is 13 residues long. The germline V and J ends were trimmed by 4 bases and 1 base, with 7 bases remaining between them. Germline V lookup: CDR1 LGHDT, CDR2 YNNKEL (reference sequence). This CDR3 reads CASSRSANTEAFF. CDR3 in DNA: TGTGCCAGCAGCCGTTCGGCGAACACTGAAGCTTTCTTT.

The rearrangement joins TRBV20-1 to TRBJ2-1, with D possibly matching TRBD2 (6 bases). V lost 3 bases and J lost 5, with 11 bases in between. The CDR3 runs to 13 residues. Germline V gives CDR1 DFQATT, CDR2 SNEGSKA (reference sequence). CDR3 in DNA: TGCAGTGCTAGTCGGGGGTTAAACAATGAGCAGTTCTTC. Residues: CSASRGLNNEQFF.

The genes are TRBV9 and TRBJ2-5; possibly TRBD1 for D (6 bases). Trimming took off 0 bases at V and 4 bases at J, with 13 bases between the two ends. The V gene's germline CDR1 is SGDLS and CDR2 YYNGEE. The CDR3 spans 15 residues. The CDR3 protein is CASSVGTDGLETQYF. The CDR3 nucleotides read TGTGCCAGCAGCGTAGGGACAGACGGGTTAGAGACCCAGTACTTC. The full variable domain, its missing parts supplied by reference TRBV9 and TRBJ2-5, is DSGVTQTPKHLITATGQRVTLRCSPRSGDLSVYWYQQSLDQGLQFLIQYYNGEERAKGNILERFSAQQFPDLHSELNLSSLELGDSALYFCASSVGTDGLETQYFGPGTRLLVL.

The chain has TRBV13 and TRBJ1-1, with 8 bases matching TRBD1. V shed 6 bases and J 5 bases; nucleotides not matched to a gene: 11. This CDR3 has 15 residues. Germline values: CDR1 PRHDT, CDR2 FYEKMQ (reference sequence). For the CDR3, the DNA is TGTGCCAGCAGGACCCACGGACAGGGTGAAACTGAAGCTTTCTTT. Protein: CASRTHGQGETEAFF.

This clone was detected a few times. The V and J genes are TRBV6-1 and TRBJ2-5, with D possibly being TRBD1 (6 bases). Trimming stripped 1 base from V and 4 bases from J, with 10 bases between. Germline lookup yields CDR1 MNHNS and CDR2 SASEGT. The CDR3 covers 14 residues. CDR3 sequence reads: CASSEGAGAETQYF. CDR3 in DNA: TGTGCCAGCAGTGAAGGGGCAGGGGCAGAGACCCAGTACTTC.

The CDR3 region is CAFQRGGGEQFF. Written as DNA, the CDR3 is TGTGCCTTTCAACGCGGGGGCGGTGAGCAGTTCTTC. V and J are TRBV30 and TRBJ2-1; D is perhaps TRBD2 (7 bases). Germline V gene lookup returns CDR1 GTSNPN and CDR2 SVGIG (reference sequence). The length of the CDR3 is 12 residues. V dropped 7 bases and J dropped 9 bases, with 16 bases sitting between them.

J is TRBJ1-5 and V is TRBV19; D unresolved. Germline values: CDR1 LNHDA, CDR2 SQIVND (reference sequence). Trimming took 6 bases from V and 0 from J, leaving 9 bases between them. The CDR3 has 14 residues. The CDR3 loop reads CASSLGYSNQPQHF. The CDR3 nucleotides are TGTGCCAGTAGCCTGGGGTATAGCAATCAGCCCCAGCATTTT.

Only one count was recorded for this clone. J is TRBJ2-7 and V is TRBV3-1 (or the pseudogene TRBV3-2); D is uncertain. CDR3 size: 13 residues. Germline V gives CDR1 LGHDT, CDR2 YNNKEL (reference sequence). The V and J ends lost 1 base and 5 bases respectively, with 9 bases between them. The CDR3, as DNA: TGTGCCAGCAGCCAAGTCAGACACCACGAGCAGTACTTC. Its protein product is CASSQVRHHEQYF.

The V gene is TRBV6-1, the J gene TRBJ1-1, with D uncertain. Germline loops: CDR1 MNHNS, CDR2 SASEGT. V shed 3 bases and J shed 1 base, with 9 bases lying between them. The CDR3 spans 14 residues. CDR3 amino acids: CASSDLGRNTEAFF. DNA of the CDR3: TGTGCCAGCAGTGATTTAGGGCGGAACACTGAAGCTTTCTTT.

In DNA form, the CDR3 reads TGCGCCAGCAGCAACTACAGGGCCGCGAACACCGGGGAGCTGTTTTTT. This codes for CASSNYRAANTGELFF. The chain has TRBV4-1 and TRBJ2-2, with D perhaps matching TRBD1 (6 bases). The CDR3 is 16 amino acids. Per the germline V gene, CDR1 is MGHRA and CDR2 is YSYEKL. V lost 5 bases, J lost 0 bases, and 13 bases lay in between.

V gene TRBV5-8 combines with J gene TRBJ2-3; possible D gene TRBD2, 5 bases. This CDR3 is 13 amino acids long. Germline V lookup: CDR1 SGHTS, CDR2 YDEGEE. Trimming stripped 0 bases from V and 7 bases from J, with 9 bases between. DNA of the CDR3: TGTGCCAGCAGCTTGGGAGGGCGGAATACGCAGTATTTT. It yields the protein CASSLGGRNTQYF.

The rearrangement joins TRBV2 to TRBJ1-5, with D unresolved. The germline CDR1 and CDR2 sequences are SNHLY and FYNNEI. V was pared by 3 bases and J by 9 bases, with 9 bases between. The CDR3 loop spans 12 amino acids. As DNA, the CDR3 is TGTGCCAGCAGTGATCCCGGTAGGCCCCAGCATTTT. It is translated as CASSDPGRPQHF.

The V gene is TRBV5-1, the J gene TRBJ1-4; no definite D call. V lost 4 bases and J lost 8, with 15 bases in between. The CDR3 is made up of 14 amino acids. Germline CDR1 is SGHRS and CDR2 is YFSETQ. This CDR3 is CASSLALGYEKLFF. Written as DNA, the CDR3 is TGCGCCAGCAGCCTGGCCCTGGGTTACGAAAAACTGTTTTTT.